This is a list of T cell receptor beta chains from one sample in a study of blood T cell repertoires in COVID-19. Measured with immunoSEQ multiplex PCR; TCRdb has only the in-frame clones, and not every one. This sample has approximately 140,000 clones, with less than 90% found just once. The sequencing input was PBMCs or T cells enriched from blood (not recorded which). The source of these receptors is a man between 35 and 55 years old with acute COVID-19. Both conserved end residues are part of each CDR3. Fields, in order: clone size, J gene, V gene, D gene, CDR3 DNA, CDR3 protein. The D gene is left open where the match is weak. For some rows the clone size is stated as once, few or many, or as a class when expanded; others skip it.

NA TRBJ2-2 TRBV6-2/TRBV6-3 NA TGTGCCAGCAGTTACGGGGGCGATCCCGGGGAGCTGTTTTTT CASSYGGDPGELFF
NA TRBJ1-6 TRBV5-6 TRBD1 TGTGCCAGCAGCGAAACAGGGGGGATCTTTTTGGGCCTAAATTCACCCCTCCACTTT CASSETGGIFLGLNSPLHF
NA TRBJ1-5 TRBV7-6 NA TGTGCCAGCAGCTTATCTGCGGCGGGGGATCAGCCCCAGCATTTT CASSLSAAGDQPQHF
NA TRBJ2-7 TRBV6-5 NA TGTGCCAGCAGTTACTCTCAGGGCGTCTACGAGCAGTACTTC CASSYSQGVYEQYF
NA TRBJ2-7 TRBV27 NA TGTGCCAGCAGTTATGTAGCTATGGAGGGGACCGAGCAGTACTTC CASSYVAMEGTEQYF
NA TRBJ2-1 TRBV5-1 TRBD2 TGCGCCAGCAGCGTCTCAATGGGTGTAGCGGGAGGGTTTAGGAATGAGCAGTTCTTC CASSVSMGVAGGFRNEQFF
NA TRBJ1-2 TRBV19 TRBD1 TGTGCCAGTAGTATCCGGGACAGCAACTATGGCTACACCTTC CASSIRDSNYGYTF
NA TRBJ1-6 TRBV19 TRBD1 TGTGCCAGTAGTCTCCAGGGGGCGAGGAATTCACCCCTCCACTTT CASSLQGARNSPLHF
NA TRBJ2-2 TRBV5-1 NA TGCGCCAGCAGCTTTAGTGGGGGCCGAAACACCGGGGAGCTGTTTTTT CASSFSGGRNTGELFF
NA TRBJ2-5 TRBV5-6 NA TGTGCCAGCAGCTTCAGGGGATTGGAGACCCAGTACTTC CASSFRGLETQYF
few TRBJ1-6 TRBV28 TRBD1 TGTGCCAGCATCCGGACAGGGTTGAATTCACCCCTCCACTTT CASIRTGLNSPLHF
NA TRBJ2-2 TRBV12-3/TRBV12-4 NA TGTGCCAGCAGTTTCCAGTCGAACGGGGAGCTGTTTTTT CASSFQSNGELFF
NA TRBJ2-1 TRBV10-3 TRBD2 TGTGCCACCTTCCCTAGCGGGGGGGCGCGCAATGAGCAGTTCTTC CATFPSGGARNEQFF
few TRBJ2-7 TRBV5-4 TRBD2 TGTGCCAGCAGCTTGGCCGGGCGGGGGGCCAGCTACGAGCAGTACTTC CASSLAGRGASYEQYF